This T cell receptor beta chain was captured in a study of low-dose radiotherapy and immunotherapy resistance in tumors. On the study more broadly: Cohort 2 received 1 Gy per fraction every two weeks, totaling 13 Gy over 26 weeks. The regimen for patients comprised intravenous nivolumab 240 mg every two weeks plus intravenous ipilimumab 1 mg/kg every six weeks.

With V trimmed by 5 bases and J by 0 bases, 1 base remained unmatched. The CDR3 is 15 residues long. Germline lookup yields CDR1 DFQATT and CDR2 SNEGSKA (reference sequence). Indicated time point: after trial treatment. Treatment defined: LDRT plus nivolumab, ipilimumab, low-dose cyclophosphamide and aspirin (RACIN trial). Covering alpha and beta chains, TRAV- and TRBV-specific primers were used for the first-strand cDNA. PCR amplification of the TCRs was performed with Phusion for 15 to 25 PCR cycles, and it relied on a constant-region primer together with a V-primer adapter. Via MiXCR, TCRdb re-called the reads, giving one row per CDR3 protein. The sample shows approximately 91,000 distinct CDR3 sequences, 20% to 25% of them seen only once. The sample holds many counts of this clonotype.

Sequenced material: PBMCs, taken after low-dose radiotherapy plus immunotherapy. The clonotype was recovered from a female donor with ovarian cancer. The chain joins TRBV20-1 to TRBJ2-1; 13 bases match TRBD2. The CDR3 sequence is CSAGTSGVSYNEQFF. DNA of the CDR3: TGCAGTGCTGGGACTAGCGGGGTCTCCTACAATGAGCAGTTCTTC.